This TCR beta chain was captured in a study of blood T cell repertoires in COVID-19. In the study overall: The origin of the acute and convalescent COVID-19 samples was the United States, Italy and Spain.

Between the trimmed V and J ends, which lost 1 base and 11 bases, there was a span of 11 bases. This CDR3 spans 12 amino acids. Per germline, CDR1 SGHAT and CDR2 FQNNGV. Participants were aged about 18 to 90 years, lived in 24 US areas, and enrolled virtually. Clones were sequenced by immunoSEQ multiplex PCR, and TCRdb holds only the in-frame ones, with some missing. This sample has 200,000 to 250,000 clones, with roughly 86% found just once. The chain recombines TRBV11-2 with TRBJ1-1, with unresolved D. This sequence originates from a man aged 18 to 29 with acute COVID-19. The specimen was PBMCs or T cells enriched from blood (not recorded which). CDR3 residues: CASSLGVTGAFF. Here the CDR3 DNA reads TGTGCCAGCAGCTTAGGCGTCACGGGGGCTTTCTTT.